What follows describes a single T cell receptor (beta chain). The antigen is not known. This entry is derived from a study of regulatory T cells in long-lasting Graves disease. Study findings and constraints: Reduced TCR diversity was observed in persistent Graves' patients versus newly diagnosed patients.

Trimming stripped 4 bases from V and 2 bases from J, with 9 bases between. There are 13 residues in the CDR3. The germline V gene has CDR1 SNHLY and CDR2 FYNNEI. To make TCR beta libraries, researchers used iRepertoire HTBI primers and Arm-PCR of CDR3 regions. TCRdb re-derived calls from the multiplex PCR reads in MiXCR, one entry per CDR3 protein. The data show about 300,000 distinct CDR3 sequences, approximately 20% seen once. The time point is: newly diagnosed GD, antithyroid drugs for less than 3 months. Isolated PBMC RNA provided the starting material for the TCR library. The chain is built from TRBV2 and TRBJ2-7; possibly TRBD1 or TRBD2 for D (5 bases each). The sequencing used peripheral blood mononuclear cells (PBMCs), collected at new diagnosis, from a patient treated with antithyroid drugs. This TCR derives from a female donor with Graves disease. In DNA form, the CDR3 reads TGTGCCAGCAGTGCGGGGACCCCCTACGAGCAGTACTTC. As protein: CASSAGTPYEQYF.